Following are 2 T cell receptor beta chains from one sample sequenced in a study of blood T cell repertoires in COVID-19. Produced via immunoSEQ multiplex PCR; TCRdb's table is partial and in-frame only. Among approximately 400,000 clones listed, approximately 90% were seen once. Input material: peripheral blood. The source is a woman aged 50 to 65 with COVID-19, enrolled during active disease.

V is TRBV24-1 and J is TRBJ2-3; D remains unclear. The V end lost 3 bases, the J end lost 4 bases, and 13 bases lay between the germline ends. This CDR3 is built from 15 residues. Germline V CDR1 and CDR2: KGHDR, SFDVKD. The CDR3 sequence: CATSDRRPDSDTQYF. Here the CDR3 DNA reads TGTGCCACCAGTGATCGACGACCAGACTCAGATACGCAGTATTTT.

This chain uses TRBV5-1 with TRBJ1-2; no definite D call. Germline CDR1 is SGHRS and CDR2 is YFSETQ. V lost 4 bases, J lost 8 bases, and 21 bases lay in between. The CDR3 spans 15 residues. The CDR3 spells CASSPSASAKEGYTF. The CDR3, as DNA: TGCGCCAGCAGCCCCTCTGCCAGCGCCAAGGAGGGCTACACCTTC.